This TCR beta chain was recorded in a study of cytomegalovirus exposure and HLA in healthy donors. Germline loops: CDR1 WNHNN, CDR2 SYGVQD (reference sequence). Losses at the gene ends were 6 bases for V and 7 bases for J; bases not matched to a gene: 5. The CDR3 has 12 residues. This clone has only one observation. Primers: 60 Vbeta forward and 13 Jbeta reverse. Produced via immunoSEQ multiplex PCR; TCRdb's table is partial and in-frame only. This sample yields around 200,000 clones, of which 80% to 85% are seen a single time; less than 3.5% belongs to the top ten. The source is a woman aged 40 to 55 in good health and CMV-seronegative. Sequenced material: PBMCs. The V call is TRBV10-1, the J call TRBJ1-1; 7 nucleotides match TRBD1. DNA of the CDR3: TGCGCCAGCAGCCACGCAGGGGGTGAAGCTTTCTTT. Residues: CASSHAGGEAFF.